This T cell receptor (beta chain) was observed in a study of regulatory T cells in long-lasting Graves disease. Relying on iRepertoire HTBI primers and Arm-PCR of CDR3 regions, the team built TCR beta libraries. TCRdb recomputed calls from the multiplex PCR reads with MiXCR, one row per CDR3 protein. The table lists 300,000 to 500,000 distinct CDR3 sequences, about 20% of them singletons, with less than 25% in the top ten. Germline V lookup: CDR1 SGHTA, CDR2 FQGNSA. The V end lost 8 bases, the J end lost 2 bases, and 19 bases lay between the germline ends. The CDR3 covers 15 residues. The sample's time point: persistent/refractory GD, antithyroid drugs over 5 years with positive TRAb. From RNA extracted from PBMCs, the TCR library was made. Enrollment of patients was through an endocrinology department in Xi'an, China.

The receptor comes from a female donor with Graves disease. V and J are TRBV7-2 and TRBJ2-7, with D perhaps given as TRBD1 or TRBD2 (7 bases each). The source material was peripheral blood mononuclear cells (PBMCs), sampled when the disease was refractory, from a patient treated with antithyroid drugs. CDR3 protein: CASRSGQGGAYEQYF. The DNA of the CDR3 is TGTGCCAGCCGAAGCGGGCAGGGGGGGGCCTACGAGCAGTACTTC.